Below, 29 T cell receptor beta chains from the same sample are listed, as sequenced in a study of blood T cell repertoires in COVID-19. Assay: immunoSEQ multiplex PCR; the TCRdb copy retains only in-frame clones and omits some. This sample has 410,000 or so clones; roughly 90% occur once, and the top ten carry roughly 1.6%. Sequencing input: peripheral blood. Receptors originate from a woman between 40 and 50 years old with COVID-19, enrolled during active disease.

CDR3 DNA sequence: TGTGCCAGCAGCTTAGGACAGTTCAACGAGCAGTACTTC. As protein: CASSLGQFNEQYF. The chain joins TRBV11-3 to TRBJ2-7; TRBD1 might be the D (5 bases). The CDR3 spans 13 residues. V shed 1 base and J shed 5 bases, with 9 bases lying between them. CDR1 SGHNT and CDR2 YENEEA come from the germline V gene.

This clone was detected once. This sequence joins TRBV5-1 and TRBJ1-4; weak D call: TRBD1 (6 bases). There are 15 residues in the CDR3. CDR1 and CDR2 (germline): SGHRS, YFSETQ. Trimming shortened V by 4 bases and J by 5 bases, and 15 bases separated the two germline ends. The CDR3 sequence: CASSPIRGGNEKLFF. The CDR3 DNA follows: TGCGCCAGCAGCCCGATCAGGGGAGGGAATGAAAAACTGTTTTTT.

V usage is TRBV5-1 and J usage is TRBJ1-2, with 9 bases fitting TRBD1. Germline V lookup: CDR1 SGHRS, CDR2 YFSETQ. With V trimmed by 2 bases and J by 4 bases, 3 bases remained unmatched. CDR3 size: 14 residues. In DNA, the CDR3 is TGCGCCAGCAGCTTACAGGGGGCCGGCTATGGCTACACCTTC. Translating gives CASSLQGAGYGYTF.

The rearrangement joins TRBV19 to TRBJ1-1; D unclear. The germline gives CDR1 LNHDA, CDR2 SQIVND (reference sequence). Trimming pared 5 bases from V and 1 base from J, leaving 8 bases between. The CDR3 is 13 residues long. The CDR3 spells CASSVPRNTEAFF. CDR3 in DNA: TGTGCCAGTAGTGTGCCTAGGAACACTGAAGCTTTCTTT.

The chain is built from TRBV30 and TRBJ2-7; D remains unclear. V was trimmed by 0 bases and J by 0 bases, leaving 18 bases between them. CDR1 is GTSNPN, CDR2 SVGIG, per germline (reference sequence). The length of the CDR3 is 17 residues. CDR3 residues: CAWSVKSSIGASYEQYF. In DNA, the CDR3 is TGTGCCTGGAGTGTAAAGTCGTCGATAGGAGCCTCCTACGAGCAGTACTTC.

Only a few counts were recorded for this clone. J is TRBJ1-2 and V is TRBV6-4; TRBD1 aligns across 12 bases. V shed 8 bases and J 7 bases; nucleotides not matched to a gene: 2. Germline V gene sequence: CDR1 MRHNA, CDR2 SNTAGT. The CDR3 is 12 residues long. CDR3 DNA sequence: TGTGCCAGCGGGGACAGGGGGCTTGGCTACACCTTC. Translated: CASGDRGLGYTF.

The J gene is TRBJ2-1, the V gene TRBV29-1; 12 bases are a match to TRBD2. The CDR3 length is 15 residues. CDR1 is SQVTM and CDR2 is ANQGSEA in the germline V gene. Germline trimming cut 6 bases from V and 8 bases from J; bases unmatched to any gene: 11. CDR3 in amino acids: CSVLILAGGSDEQFF. CDR3 DNA sequence: TGCAGCGTCCTAATACTAGCGGGAGGTTCCGATGAGCAGTTCTTC.

The chain carries TRBV13 and TRBJ1-3; 8 bases fit TRBD1. CDR1 is PRHDT and CDR2 is FYEKMQ in the germline V gene (reference sequence). The CDR3 has 20 residues. With V trimmed by 4 bases and J by 0 bases, 17 bases remained unmatched. The CDR3 loop is CASSYQDRVDFRLSGNTIYF. DNA for the CDR3: TGTGCCAGCAGCTACCAGGACAGGGTGGACTTTAGGCTCTCTGGAAACACCATATATTTT.

The CDR3 region is CASSSGWNGEAFF. The CDR3 DNA reads TGTGCCAGCAGCTCAGGATGGAACGGCGAAGCTTTCTTT. The chain links TRBV11-3 to TRBJ1-1; no definite D call. The germline V gene encodes CDR1 SGHNT and CDR2 YENEEA. Deletions cut 4 bases from V and 8 bases from J, with 14 bases between. This CDR3 is built from 13 residues.

The chain employs TRBV5-4 and TRBJ1-2; 8 nucleotides match TRBD1. The V gene's germline CDR1 is SGHNT and CDR2 YYREEE (reference sequence). The trim removed 3 bases at V and 7 bases at J, leaving 14 bases unmatched. This CDR3 has 16 residues. In DNA form, the CDR3 reads TGTGCCAGCAGCTCAGTATCAGGGGGCGCGGCTCCTGGCTACACCTTC. Its protein product is CASSSVSGGAAPGYTF.

The V call is TRBV12-3 or TRBV12-4, the J call TRBJ1-2; D remains unclear. The CDR3 runs to 13 residues. V was shortened by 6 bases and J by 2 bases, with 10 bases between the two germline ends. This chain's CDR3 is CASRETANYGYTF. The DNA of the CDR3 is TGTGCCAGCAGGGAGACCGCCAACTATGGCTACACCTTC.

This CDR3 reads CASSETRANQETQYF. The CDR3 DNA reads as TGTGCCAGCAGCGAGACCAGGGCGAACCAAGAGACCCAGTACTTC. The chain carries TRBV6-2 or TRBV6-3 and TRBJ2-5; D possibly corresponds to TRBD1 (5 bases). Germline assignment: CDR1 MNHEY and CDR2 SVGEGT. The CDR3 covers 15 residues. V gave up 6 bases and J gave up 0 bases, with 14 bases separating them.

This clone occurred a few times. The genes are TRBV14 and TRBJ1-1, with D possibly TRBD1 on 5 matching bases. CDR3 length: 17 residues. The V gene lost 6 bases and the J gene lost 0 bases, with 20 bases spanning the gap. Germline CDR1 and CDR2: SGHDN and FVKESK. The CDR3 region has the DNA TGTGCCAGCAGGTTGGGTGGGGGGTCCGTTTTGAACACTGAAGCTTTCTTT. It codes for CASRLGGGSVLNTEAFF.

This chain uses TRBV27 with TRBJ1-3; D might be TRBD1 (5 bases). V lost 5 bases, J lost 0 bases, and 11 bases lay in between. The CDR3 totals 15 residues. CDR1 is MNHEY and CDR2 is SMNVEV in the germline V gene (reference sequence). CDR3 DNA sequence: TGTGCCAGCAGTCCCTACAGGAACTCTGGAAACACCATATATTTT. It is translated as CASSPYRNSGNTIYF.

The chain combines TRBV7-2 with TRBJ2-7; 8 nucleotides align to TRBD2. This CDR3 is built from 14 residues. V was pared by 4 bases and J by 0 bases, with 2 bases of the junction left unmatched. Germline V CDR1 and CDR2: SGHTA, FQGNSA. The CDR3 here is CASSSSGSSYEQYF. The CDR3 DNA is TGTGCCAGCAGCTCCAGCGGGAGCTCCTACGAGCAGTACTTC.

CDR3 amino acids: CASSPEGQGWNQPQHF. CDR3 bases: TGTGCCAGCAGCCCGGAAGGACAGGGGTGGAATCAGCCCCAGCATTTT. The gene calls are TRBV7-8 and TRBJ1-5; 9 bases are a match to TRBD1. Germline trimming cut 5 bases from V and 4 bases from J; bases unmatched to any gene: 9. In germline, CDR1 is SGHVS, CDR2 FQNEAQ. This CDR3 contains 16 residues.

The CDR3, as DNA: TGTGCCAGCAGCTCCCGACAGGAGCTTAATCAGCCCCAGCATTTT. Protein: CASSSRQELNQPQHF. The rearrangement joins TRBV7-9 to TRBJ1-5, with TRBD1 as a possible D gene (6 bases). CDR1 SEHNR and CDR2 FQNEAQ come from the germline V gene (reference sequence). The CDR3 is 15 residues long. V gave up 4 bases and J gave up 4 bases, with 14 bases separating them.

This clone was recorded only once. The chain recombines TRBV15 with TRBJ1-1; D might be TRBD1 (5 bases). CDR1 and CDR2 (germline): LNHNV, YYDKDF (reference sequence). The V gene lost 6 bases and the J gene lost 1 base, with 15 bases spanning the gap. CDR3 length: 15 residues. CDR3 sequence reads: CATRGGREGNTEAFF. For the CDR3, the DNA is TGTGCCACCAGGGGCGGCAGGGAGGGGAACACTGAAGCTTTCTTT.

This clone was seen a few times. The chain joins TRBV2 to TRBJ2-1, with 11 positions matching TRBD1. CDR1 and CDR2 (germline): SNHLY, FYNNEI. The CDR3 has 13 amino acids. Trimming cost V 7 bases and J 8 bases; bases outside gene matches: 4. CDR3 coding DNA: TGTGCCAGCAACGGACAGGGGGCGGATGAGCAGTTCTTC. Its translation is CASNGQGADEQFF.

This chain connects TRBV10-3 to TRBJ1-4, with 7 bases lining up with TRBD1. The CDR3 is made up of 14 amino acids. V was pared by 10 bases and J by 3 bases, with 8 bases of the junction left unmatched. From germline, CDR1 is ENHRY and CDR2 SYGVKD. The CDR3 DNA is TGTGCCACCGTAGACAGGGTTTCTAATGAAAAACTGTTTTTT. It translates to CATVDRVSNEKLFF.

On this clone itself: In this CDR3 the conserved last residue, phenylalanine or tryptophan, is missing, so a read error is likely. The DNA is left out, because the CDR3 cannot be placed on it with certainty; the CDR3 is given as TCRdb lists it. The chain joins TRBV6-6 to TRBJ1-1; TRBD1 is the table's D call and was not checked against the DNA. The V gene's germline CDR1 is MNHNY and CDR2 SVGAGI (reference sequence). The CDR3 comprises 13 residues, both ends counted. CDR3 in amino acids: CASSYRDRGFSAS.

The rearrangement uses TRBV2 and TRBJ2-7; 7 positions match TRBD1. The germline gives CDR1 SNHLY, CDR2 FYNNEI. The CDR3 extends over 13 amino acids. V was clipped by 10 bases and J by 2 bases; unmatched bases: 8. This CDR3 is CATKRDSTYEQYF. CDR3 coding DNA: TGTGCCACCAAACGGGACAGCACCTACGAGCAGTACTTC.

The chain couples TRBV18 to TRBJ2-1, with TRBD1 as a possible D gene (6 bases). This CDR3 region has 17 residues. CDR1 and CDR2 (germline): KGHSH, LQKENI. Trimming cost V 0 bases and J 7 bases, with 19 bases left between them. CDR3 sequence: CASSPPWEGLRGNEQFF. The CDR3 coding sequence is TGTGCCAGCTCACCACCGTGGGAAGGGTTGAGGGGGAATGAGCAGTTCTTC.

As for this clone: Other nucleotide sequences in the sample specify the same CDR3. This chain joins TRBV19 and TRBJ1-6; no clear D gene. CDR1 is LNHDA, CDR2 SQIVND, per germline (reference sequence). The ends were cut back, 5 bases at V and 7 bases at J, with 9 bases in the middle. The length of the CDR3 is 13 residues. CDR3 region: CASSSRQNSPLHF. CDR3 nucleotide sequence: TGTGCCAGTAGTTCCCGTCAGAATTCACCCCTCCACTTT.

The chain uses TRBV4-3 and TRBJ1-3; the match to TRBD1 covers 9 bases. The junction had 13 bases not matched to a gene; V was cut back by 1 base and J by 3 bases. This CDR3 comprises 19 residues. From germline, CDR1 is LGHNA and CDR2 YSLEER. CDR3 bases: TGCGCCAGCAGCCAAGTCGCCGGACAGGGGTTTTTGGGTGGAAACACCATATATTTT. This translates into CASSQVAGQGFLGGNTIYF.

This clone was observed a single time. The V and J genes are TRBV3-1 (or the pseudogene TRBV3-2) and TRBJ2-1; 8 bases are shared with TRBD2. V lost 0 bases to trimming and J lost 8 bases; unmatched junction nucleotides: 9. Germline CDR1 and CDR2: LGHDT and YNNKEL (reference sequence). The length of the CDR3 is 16 residues. CDR3 coding DNA: TGTGCCAGCAGCCAAGAGCTAGCGGGTATCCTGGATGAGCAGTTCTTC. Protein sequence: CASSQELAGILDEQFF.

This clone has only one observation. This rearrangement joins TRBV6-5 to TRBJ1-1; possibly TRBD1 for D (5 bases). The CDR3 runs 13 residues. CDR1 MNHEY and CDR2 SVGAGI come from the germline V gene. The V end was cut by 6 bases, the J end by 5 bases, with 13 bases between. This CDR3 is CASRPQGGTEAFF. CDR3 nucleotide sequence: TGTGCCAGCAGACCGCAGGGAGGGACTGAAGCTTTCTTT.

This clone was counted once. The V call is TRBV28, the J call TRBJ2-7; 8 nucleotides line up with TRBD2. The CDR3 sequence is 15 residues long. Per germline, CDR1 MDHEN and CDR2 SYDVKM. Trimming took 2 bases from V and 2 from J; bases not matched to a gene: 5. CDR3 protein: CASSLASGPTYEQYF. CDR3 DNA sequence: TGTGCCAGCAGTTTAGCTAGCGGGCCTACCTACGAGCAGTACTTC.

This CDR3 reads CAISEPNNRGTEAFF. The CDR3 DNA follows: TGTGCCATCAGTGAGCCGAATAACAGGGGTACTGAAGCTTTCTTT. This chain connects TRBV10-3 to TRBJ1-1, with TRBD1 matching over 7 bases. Looked up from germline, CDR1 is ENHRY and CDR2 is SYGVKD. After removal of 2 bases from V and 5 bases from J, the junction contained 8 bases not matched to a gene. CDR3 size: 15 residues.